This TCR beta chain was sequenced for a study of HIV-infected patients and healthy controls. TCRdb re-called the 5' RACE reads through MiXCR, storing one row per CDR3 protein. The sample carries about 70,000 distinct CDR3 sequences, about 17% recorded once. The V gene end was trimmed by 6 bases and the J gene end by 9 bases; junction bases not matched to a gene: 11. CDR1 is SGHTA and CDR2 is FQGNSA in the germline V gene. The CDR3 is 14 amino acids. The chain joins TRBV7-2 to TRBJ2-1; 7 bases align to TRBD1. The source material was CD4+ T cells from blood. This receptor was taken from a human donor in good health. Here the CDR3 reads CASSRGLVRTEQFF. The DNA for the CDR3 is TGTGCCAGCAGTAGGGGGCTAGTGAGGACTGAGCAGTTCTTC.